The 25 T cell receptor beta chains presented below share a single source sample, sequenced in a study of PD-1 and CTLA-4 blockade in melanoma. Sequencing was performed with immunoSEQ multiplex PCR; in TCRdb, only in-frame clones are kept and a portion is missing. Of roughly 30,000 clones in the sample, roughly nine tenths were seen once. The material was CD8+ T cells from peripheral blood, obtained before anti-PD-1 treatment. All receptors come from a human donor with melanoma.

Here the CDR3 DNA reads TGTGCCAGCAGTGAAGCGCGAATAGCGGTCTTTAGCACAGATACGCAGTATTTT. Its protein product is CASSEARIAVFSTDTQYF. The genes are TRBV2 and TRBJ2-3; possibly TRBD2 for D (6 bases). The germline V gene encodes CDR1 SNHLY and CDR2 FYNNEI. This CDR3 is built from 18 residues. V dropped 0 bases and J dropped 0 bases, with 16 bases sitting between them. Based on the CDR3 plus reference TRBV2 and TRBJ2-3, the full variable domain is EPEVTQTPSHQVTQMGQEVILRCVPISNHLYFYWYRQILGQKVEFLVSFYNNEISEKSEIFDDQFSVERPDGSNFTLKIRSTKLEDSAMYFCASSEARIAVFSTDTQYFGPGTRLTVL.

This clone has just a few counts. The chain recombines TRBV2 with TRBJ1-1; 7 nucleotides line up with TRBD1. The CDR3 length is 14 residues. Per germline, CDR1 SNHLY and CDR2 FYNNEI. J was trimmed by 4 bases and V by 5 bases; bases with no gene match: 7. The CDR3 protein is CASSKTGVGTEAFF. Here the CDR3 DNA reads TGTGCCAGCAGTAAAACAGGGGTTGGCACTGAAGCTTTCTTT.

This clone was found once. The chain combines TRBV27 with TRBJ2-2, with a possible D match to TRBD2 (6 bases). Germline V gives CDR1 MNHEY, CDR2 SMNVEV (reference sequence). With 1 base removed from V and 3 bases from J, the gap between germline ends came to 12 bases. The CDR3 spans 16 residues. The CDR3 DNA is TGTGCCAGCAGTTTATTGGAGGGCCTCGACACCGGGGAGCTGTTTTTT. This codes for CASSLLEGLDTGELFF.

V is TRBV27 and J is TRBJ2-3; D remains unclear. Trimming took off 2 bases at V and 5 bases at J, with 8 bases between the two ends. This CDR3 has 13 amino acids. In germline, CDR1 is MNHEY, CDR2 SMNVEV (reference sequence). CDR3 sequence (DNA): TGTGCCAGCAGTTTAGGGCTCAAAGATACGCAGTATTTT. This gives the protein CASSLGLKDTQYF.

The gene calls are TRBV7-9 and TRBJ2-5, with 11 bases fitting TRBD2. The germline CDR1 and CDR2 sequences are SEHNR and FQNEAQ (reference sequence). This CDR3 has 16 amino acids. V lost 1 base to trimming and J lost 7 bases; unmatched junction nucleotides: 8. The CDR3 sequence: CASSLELAGAGGTQYF. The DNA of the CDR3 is TGTGCCAGCAGCTTAGAACTAGCGGGGGCCGGAGGGACCCAGTACTTC.

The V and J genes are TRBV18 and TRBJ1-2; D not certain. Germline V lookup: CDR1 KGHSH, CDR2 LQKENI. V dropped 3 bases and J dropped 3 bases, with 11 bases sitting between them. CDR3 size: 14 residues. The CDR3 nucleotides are TGTGCCAGCTCACCGGGATTAGGAGACTATGGCTACACCTTC. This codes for CASSPGLGDYGYTF.

The CDR3 protein is CAISESNLFTGQGDPYEQYF. The CDR3 DNA follows: TGTGCCATCAGTGAGTCGAACCTCTTTACGGGACAGGGGGACCCCTACGAGCAGTACTTC. The J gene is TRBJ2-7, the V gene TRBV10-3, with 11 bases that match TRBD1. Germline-derived CDR1 and CDR2 are ENHRY and SYGVKD. This CDR3 comprises 20 residues. V shed 0 bases and J 2 bases; nucleotides not matched to a gene: 15.

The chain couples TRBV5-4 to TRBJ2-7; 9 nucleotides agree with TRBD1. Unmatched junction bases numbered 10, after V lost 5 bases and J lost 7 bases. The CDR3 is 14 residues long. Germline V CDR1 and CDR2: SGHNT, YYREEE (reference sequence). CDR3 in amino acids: CASRVKGQGEEQYF. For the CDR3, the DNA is TGTGCCAGCAGAGTTAAGGGACAGGGAGAAGAGCAGTACTTC.

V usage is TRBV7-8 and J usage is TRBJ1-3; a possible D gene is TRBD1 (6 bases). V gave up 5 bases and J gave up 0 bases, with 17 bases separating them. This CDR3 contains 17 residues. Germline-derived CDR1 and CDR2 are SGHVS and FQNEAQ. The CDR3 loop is CASSPAWGAVSGNTIYF. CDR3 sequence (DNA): TGTGCCAGCAGCCCGGCATGGGGGGCTGTCTCTGGAAACACCATATATTTT.

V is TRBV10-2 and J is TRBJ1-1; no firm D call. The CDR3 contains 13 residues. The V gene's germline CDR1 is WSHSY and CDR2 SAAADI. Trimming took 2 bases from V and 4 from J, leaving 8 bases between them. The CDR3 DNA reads TGCGCCAGCAGTGAGGGGGTAGGCACTGAAGCTTTCTTT. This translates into CASSEGVGTEAFF.

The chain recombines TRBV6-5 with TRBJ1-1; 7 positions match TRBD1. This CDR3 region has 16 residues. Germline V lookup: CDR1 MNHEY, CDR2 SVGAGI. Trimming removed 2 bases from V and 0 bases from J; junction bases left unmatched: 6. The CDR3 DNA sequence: TGTGCCAGCAGTTACACCAACAGGGGCTTGAACACTGAAGCTTTCTTT. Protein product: CASSYTNRGLNTEAFF.

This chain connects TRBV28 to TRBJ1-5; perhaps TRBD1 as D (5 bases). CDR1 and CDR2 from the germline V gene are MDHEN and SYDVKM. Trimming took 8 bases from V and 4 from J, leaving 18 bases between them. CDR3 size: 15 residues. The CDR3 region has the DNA TGTGCCAGCTATACGAGCGACAGCTCGAATCAGCCCCAGCATTTT. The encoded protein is CASYTSDSSNQPQHF.

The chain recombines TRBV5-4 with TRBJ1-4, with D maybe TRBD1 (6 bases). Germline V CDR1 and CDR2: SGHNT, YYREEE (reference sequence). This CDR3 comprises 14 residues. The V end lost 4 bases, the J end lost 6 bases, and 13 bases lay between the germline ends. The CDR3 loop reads CASSMGGADEKLFF. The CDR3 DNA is TGTGCCAGCAGCATGGGGGGGGCTGATGAAAAACTGTTTTTT.

The CDR3 DNA reads TGTGCCAGCAGCTCAGGACAGAACTACGAGCAGTACTTC. Its translation: CASSSGQNYEQYF. This sequence joins TRBV6-5 and TRBJ2-7, with D maybe TRBD1 (6 bases). Germline values: CDR1 MNHEY, CDR2 SVGAGI. This CDR3 is 13 amino acids long. V dropped 6 bases and J dropped 3 bases, with 12 bases sitting between them.

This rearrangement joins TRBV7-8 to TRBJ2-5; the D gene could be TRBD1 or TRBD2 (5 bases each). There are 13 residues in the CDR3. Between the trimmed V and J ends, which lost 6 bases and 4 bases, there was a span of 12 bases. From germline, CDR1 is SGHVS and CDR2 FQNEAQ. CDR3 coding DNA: TGTGCCAGCAGTATGGGGGAATCAGAGACCCAGTACTTC. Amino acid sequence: CASSMGESETQYF.

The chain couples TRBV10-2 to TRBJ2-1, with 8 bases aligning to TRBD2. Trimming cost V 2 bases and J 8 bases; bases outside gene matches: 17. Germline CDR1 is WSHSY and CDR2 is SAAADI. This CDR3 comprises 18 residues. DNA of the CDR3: TGCGCCAGCAGTGAGCTATTATTCCGGGAGGGCCATCTGGATGAGCAGTTCTTC. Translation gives CASSELLFREGHLDEQFF.

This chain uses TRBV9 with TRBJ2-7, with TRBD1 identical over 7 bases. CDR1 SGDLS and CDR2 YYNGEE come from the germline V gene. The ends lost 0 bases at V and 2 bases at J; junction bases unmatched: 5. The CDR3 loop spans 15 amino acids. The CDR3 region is CASSVAPTGAYEQYF. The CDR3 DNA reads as TGTGCCAGCAGCGTAGCTCCCACAGGGGCCTACGAGCAGTACTTC.

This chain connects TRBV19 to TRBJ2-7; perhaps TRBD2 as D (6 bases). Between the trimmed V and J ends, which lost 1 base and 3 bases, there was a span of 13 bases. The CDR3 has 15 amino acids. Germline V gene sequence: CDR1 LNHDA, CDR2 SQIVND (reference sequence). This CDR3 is CASSIAEGLLYEQYF. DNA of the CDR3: TGTGCCAGTAGTATAGCGGAGGGACTCCTCTACGAGCAGTACTTC.

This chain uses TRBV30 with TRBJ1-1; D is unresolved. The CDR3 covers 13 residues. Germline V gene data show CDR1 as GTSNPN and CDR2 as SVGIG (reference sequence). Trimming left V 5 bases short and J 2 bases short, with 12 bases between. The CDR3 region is CAWLRHRNTEAFF. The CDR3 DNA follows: TGTGCCTGGCTCAGGCACAGAAACACTGAAGCTTTCTTT.

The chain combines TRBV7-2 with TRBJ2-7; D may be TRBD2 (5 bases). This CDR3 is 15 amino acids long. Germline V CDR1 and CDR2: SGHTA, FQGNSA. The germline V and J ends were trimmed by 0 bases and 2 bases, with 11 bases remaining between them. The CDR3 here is CASSLAADYPYEQYF. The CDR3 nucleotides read TGTGCCAGCAGCTTAGCAGCCGACTATCCCTACGAGCAGTACTTC.

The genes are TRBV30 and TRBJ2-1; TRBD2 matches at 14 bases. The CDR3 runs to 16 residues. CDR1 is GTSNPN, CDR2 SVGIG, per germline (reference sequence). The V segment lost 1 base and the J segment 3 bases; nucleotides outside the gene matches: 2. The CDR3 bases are TGTGCCTGGAGTGGACTAGCGGGAGGGCTCTACAATGAGCAGTTCTTC. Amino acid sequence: CAWSGLAGGLYNEQFF.

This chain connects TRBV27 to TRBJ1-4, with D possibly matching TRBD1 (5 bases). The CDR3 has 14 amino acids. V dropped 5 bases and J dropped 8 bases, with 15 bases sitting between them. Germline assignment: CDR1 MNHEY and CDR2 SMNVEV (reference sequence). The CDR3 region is CASSPSMGVEKLFF. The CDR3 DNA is TGTGCCAGCAGTCCCTCGATGGGGGTGGAAAAACTGTTTTTT.

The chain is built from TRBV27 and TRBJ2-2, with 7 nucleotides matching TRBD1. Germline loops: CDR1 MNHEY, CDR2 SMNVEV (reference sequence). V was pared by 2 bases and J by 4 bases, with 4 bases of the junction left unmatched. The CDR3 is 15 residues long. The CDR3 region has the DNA TGTGCCAGCAGTTTAGGGACAGCCCCCACCGGGGAGCTGTTTTTT. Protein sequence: CASSLGTAPTGELFF.

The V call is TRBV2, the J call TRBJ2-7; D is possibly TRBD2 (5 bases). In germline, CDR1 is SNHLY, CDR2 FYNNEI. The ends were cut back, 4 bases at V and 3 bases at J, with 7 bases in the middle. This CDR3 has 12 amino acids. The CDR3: CASSVGIYEQYF. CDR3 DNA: TGTGCCAGCAGTGTCGGGATCTACGAGCAGTACTTC.

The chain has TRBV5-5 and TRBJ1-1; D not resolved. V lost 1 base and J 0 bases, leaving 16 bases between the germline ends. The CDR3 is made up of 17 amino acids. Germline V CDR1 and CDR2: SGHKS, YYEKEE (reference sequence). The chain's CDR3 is CASSLSVLVGLNTEAFF. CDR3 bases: TGTGCCAGCAGCTTGTCCGTCTTAGTAGGGCTGAACACTGAAGCTTTCTTT.